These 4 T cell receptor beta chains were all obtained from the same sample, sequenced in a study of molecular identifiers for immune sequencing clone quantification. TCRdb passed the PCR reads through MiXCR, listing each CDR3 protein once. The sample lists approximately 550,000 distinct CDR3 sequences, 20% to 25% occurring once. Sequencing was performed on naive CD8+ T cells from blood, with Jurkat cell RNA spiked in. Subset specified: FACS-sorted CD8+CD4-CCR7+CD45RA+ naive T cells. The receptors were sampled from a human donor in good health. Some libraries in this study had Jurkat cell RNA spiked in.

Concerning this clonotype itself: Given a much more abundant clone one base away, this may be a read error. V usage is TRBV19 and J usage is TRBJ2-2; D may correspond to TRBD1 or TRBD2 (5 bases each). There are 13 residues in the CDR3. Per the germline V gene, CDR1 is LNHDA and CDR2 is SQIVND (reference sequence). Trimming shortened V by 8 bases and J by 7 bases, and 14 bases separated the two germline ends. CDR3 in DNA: TGTGCCAGTGGTCCCGGGACCAGCGGGGAGCTGTTTTTT. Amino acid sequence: CASGPGTSGELFF.

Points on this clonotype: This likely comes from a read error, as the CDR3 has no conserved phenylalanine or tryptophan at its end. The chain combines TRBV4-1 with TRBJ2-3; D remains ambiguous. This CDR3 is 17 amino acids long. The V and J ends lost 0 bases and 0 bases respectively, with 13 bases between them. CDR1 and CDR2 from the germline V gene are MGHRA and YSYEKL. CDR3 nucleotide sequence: TGCGCCAGCAGCCAAGATCCCCCGATTACTAGCACAGATACGCAGTATCTT. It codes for CASSQDPPITSTDTQYL.

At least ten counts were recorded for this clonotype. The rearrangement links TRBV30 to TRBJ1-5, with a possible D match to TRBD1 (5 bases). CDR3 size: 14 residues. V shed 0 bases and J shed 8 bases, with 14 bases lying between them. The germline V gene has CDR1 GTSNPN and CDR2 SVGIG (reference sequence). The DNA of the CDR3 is TGTGCCTGGAGTGTACTGGGGGGGGGGGAGCCCCAGCATTTT. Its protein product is CAWSVLGGGEPQHF. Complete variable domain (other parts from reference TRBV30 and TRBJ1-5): SQTIHQWPATLVQPVGSPLSLECTVEGTSNPNLYWYRQAAGRGLQLLFYSVGIGQISSEVPQNLSASRPQDRQFILSSKKLLLSDSGFYLCAWSVLGGGEPQHFGDGTRLSIL.

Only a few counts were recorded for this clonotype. The CDR3 nucleotides are TGTGCCAGCAGCGTAGGCCGGGAGAACACTGAAGCTTTCTTT. Protein product: CASSVGRENTEAFF. The rearrangement links TRBV9 to TRBJ1-1; no clear D. Trimming took off 0 bases at V and 1 base at J, with 7 bases between the two ends. CDR1 and CDR2 from the germline V gene are SGDLS and YYNGEE. This CDR3 comprises 14 residues.